These T cell receptor beta chains were read from a single sample in a study of control samples from healthy donors and cancer patients. Data came from immunoSEQ multiplex PCR; TCRdb stores just in-frame clones and leaves some out. The sample has about 140,000 clones, roughly 89% seen once. Sequencing was done on a sample of blood. The receptors stem from a man aged 25 to 40 in good health. Each CDR3 is given with its conserved first and last residue. The order of the fields is J gene, V gene, CDR3 protein.

J gene: TRBJ2-1; V gene: TRBV4-3; CDR3 protein: CASSRLAGGQDEQFF
J gene: TRBJ1-3; V gene: TRBV30; CDR3 protein: CAWSTGTEKISGNTIYF
J gene: TRBJ1-2; V gene: TRBV4-2; CDR3 protein: CASSQEGWETHGYTF
J gene: TRBJ2-7; V gene: TRBV19; CDR3 protein: CASSMKGQGGYEQYF
J gene: TRBJ2-5; V gene: TRBV7-9; CDR3 protein: CASSPQRLEETQYF
J gene: TRBJ1-2; V gene: TRBV19; CDR3 protein: CASTPGGDGYTF
J gene: TRBJ2-7; V gene: TRBV9; CDR3 protein: CASSVGIAGIVDEQYF
J gene: TRBJ2-3; V gene: TRBV6-4; CDR3 protein: CASSDSGGAVDTQYF
J gene: TRBJ1-1; V gene: TRBV2; CDR3 protein: CAIQNRGLNTEAFF
J gene: TRBJ1-3; V gene: TRBV5-1; CDR3 protein: CASSPVTGTGNTIYF
J gene: TRBJ2-1; V gene: TRBV7-6; CDR3 protein: CASSSRLALNNEQFF